These 11 T cell receptor beta chains share one sample of origin, sequenced in a study of Tregs in tolerant kidney transplant recipients. Mixed chimerism was transient after nonmyeloablative marrow transplants from related graft donors. Measured with immunoSEQ multiplex PCR; TCRdb has only the in-frame clones, and not every one. Of roughly 64,000 clones listed, approximately 89% are singletons. This material consisted of CD4+ T cells from blood (PBMCs), taken 6 months after the transplant. The receptors here all came from a human patient who received a combined kidney and bone marrow transplant. Some T cells may be transferred from the graft donor.

This chain uses TRBV5-1 with TRBJ2-3; D might be TRBD2 (7 bases). Trimming stripped 1 base from V and 2 bases from J, with 11 bases between. Germline V gene sequence: CDR1 SGHRS, CDR2 YFSETQ. The CDR3 runs 15 residues. CDR3 protein: CASSLFAGATDTQYF. For the CDR3, the DNA is TGCGCCAGCAGCTTGTTTGCGGGGGCCACAGATACGCAGTATTTT.

This sequence joins TRBV5-1 and TRBJ2-4, with TRBD1 identical over 9 bases. Looked up from germline, CDR1 is SGHRS and CDR2 is YFSETQ. J was trimmed by 0 bases and V by 3 bases; bases with no gene match: 1. The CDR3 has 15 amino acids. The CDR3 reads CASSSDRGAKNIQYF. CDR3 nucleotide sequence: TGCGCCAGCAGCTCGGACAGGGGAGCCAAAAACATTCAGTACTTC.

V is TRBV28 and J is TRBJ1-5; TRBD1 matches at 7 bases. CDR1 is MDHEN, CDR2 SYDVKM, per germline. There are 16 residues in the CDR3. J lost 3 bases, V lost 6 bases, and 11 bases had no gene match. As DNA, the CDR3 is TGTGCCAGCAGCGAGTCCGGGACAGCTTCCAATCAGCCCCAGCATTTT. This codes for CASSESGTASNQPQHF.

The gene calls are TRBV30 and TRBJ2-5; TRBD2 matches 10 bases. Trimming cost V 8 bases and J 3 bases; bases outside gene matches: 9. Germline values: CDR1 GTSNPN, CDR2 SVGIG (reference sequence). CDR3 length equals 14 residues. CDR3 bases: TGTGCCCTTCAGACTAGCGGGTTTGAAGAGACCCAGTACTTC. Translating it yields CALQTSGFEETQYF.

This clone was recorded once. J is TRBJ2-5 and V is TRBV29-1, with 7 bases identical to TRBD2. The CDR3 spans 10 residues. CDR1 and CDR2 from the germline V gene are SQVTM and ANQGSEA. The J segment lost 7 bases and the V segment lost 8 bases, leaving 4 bases of the junction unmatched. The CDR3, as DNA: TGCAGCCTCTGGGAGGGGACCCAGTACTTC. Its protein product is CSLWEGTQYF. Based on the CDR3 plus reference TRBV29-1 and TRBJ2-5, the full variable domain is SAVISQKPSRDICQRGTSLTIQCQVDSQVTMMFWYRQQPGQSLTLIATANQGSEATYESGFVIDKFPISRPNLTFSTLTVSNMSPEDSSIYLCSLWEGTQYFGPGTRLLVL.

This clone was found once. This rearrangement joins TRBV29-1 to TRBJ2-1, with 7 bases identical to TRBD1. Germline V CDR1 and CDR2: SQVTM, ANQGSEA. Losses at the gene ends were 7 bases for V and 9 bases for J; bases not matched to a gene: 18. The CDR3 extends over 15 amino acids. As DNA, the CDR3 is TGCAGCGGTACAGGGGCCCCAGGTCGTAAAAGTGAGCAGTTCTTC. Amino acids: CSGTGAPGRKSEQFF.

The J gene is TRBJ2-1, the V gene TRBV14; 9 positions agree with TRBD2. The CDR3 loop spans 17 amino acids. The V gene end was trimmed by 2 bases and the J gene end by 5 bases; junction bases not matched to a gene: 10. Germline CDR1 and CDR2: SGHDN and FVKESK. CDR3 protein: CASSQIIGGRVNNEQFF. The DNA of the CDR3 is TGTGCCAGCAGCCAAATAATCGGCGGGAGGGTTAACAATGAGCAGTTCTTC.

Note on this clone: Different DNA sequences within this sample yield the same CDR3. The CDR3 region has the DNA TGTGCCTGGAGAGTGACAGGGGCCAAGAACACCGGGGAGCTGTTTTTT. Translating it yields CAWRVTGAKNTGELFF. The J gene is TRBJ2-2, the V gene TRBV30; 8 bases align to TRBD1. Germline-derived CDR1 and CDR2 are GTSNPN and SVGIG (reference sequence). The CDR3 has 16 amino acids. Germline trimming cut 3 bases from V and 1 base from J; bases unmatched to any gene: 7. The complete variable domain, with remaining parts taken from reference TRBV30 and TRBJ2-2, reads SQTIHQWPATLVQPVGSPLSLECTVEGTSNPNLYWYRQAAGRGLQLLFYSVGIGQISSEVPQNLSASRPQDRQFILSSKKLLLSDSGFYLCAWRVTGAKNTGELFFGEGSRLTVL.

The rearrangement links TRBV10-1 to TRBJ2-7, with TRBD1 matching over 7 bases. Germline assignment: CDR1 WNHNN and CDR2 SYGVQD (reference sequence). This CDR3 is 15 amino acids long. V shed 10 bases, J shed 6 bases, and the junction held 18 bases outside the gene matches. The CDR3 sequence: CANPKGGRIPREQYF. CDR3 bases: TGCGCCAACCCCAAAGGGGGCCGAATTCCCCGCGAGCAGTACTTC.

This chain joins TRBV6-1 and TRBJ1-5; perhaps TRBD1 as D (5 bases). Trimming took off 2 bases at V and 4 bases at J, with 18 bases between the two ends. The CDR3 length is 17 residues. CDR1 is MNHNS, CDR2 SASEGT, per germline. The CDR3 protein is CASSELGAGQGNQPQHF. In nucleotides, the CDR3 is TGTGCCAGCAGTGAACTAGGGGCAGGTCAAGGGAATCAGCCCCAGCATTTT.

This clone was counted a single time. V is TRBV9 and J is TRBJ2-2; D unresolved. This CDR3 contains 14 residues. Germline CDR1 reads SGDLS; CDR2 reads YYNGEE. V lost 1 base and J lost 1, with 5 bases in between. Here the CDR3 reads CASSVTMNTGELFF. CDR3 nucleotides: TGTGCCAGCAGCGTAACAATGAACACCGGGGAGCTGTTTTTT.